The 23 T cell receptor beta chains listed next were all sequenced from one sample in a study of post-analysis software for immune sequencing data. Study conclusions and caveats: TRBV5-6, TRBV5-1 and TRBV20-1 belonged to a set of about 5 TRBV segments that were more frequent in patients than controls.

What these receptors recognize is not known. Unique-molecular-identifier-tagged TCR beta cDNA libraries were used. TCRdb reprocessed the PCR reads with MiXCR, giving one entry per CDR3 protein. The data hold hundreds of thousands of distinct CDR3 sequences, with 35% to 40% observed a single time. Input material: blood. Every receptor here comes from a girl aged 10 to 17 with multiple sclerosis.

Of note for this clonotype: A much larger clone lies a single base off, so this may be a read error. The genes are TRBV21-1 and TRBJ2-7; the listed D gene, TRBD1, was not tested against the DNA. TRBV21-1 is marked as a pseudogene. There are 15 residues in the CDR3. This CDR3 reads CASNKIFRGNYEQYF. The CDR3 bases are TGTGCCAGCAACAAAATTTTCAGGGGAAACTACGAGCAGTACTTC.

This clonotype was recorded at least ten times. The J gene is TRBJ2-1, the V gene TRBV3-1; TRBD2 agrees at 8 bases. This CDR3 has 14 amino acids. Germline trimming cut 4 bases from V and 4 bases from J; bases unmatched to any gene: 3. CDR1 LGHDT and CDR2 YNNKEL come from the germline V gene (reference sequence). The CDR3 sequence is CASSPREGYNEQFF. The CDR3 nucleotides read TGTGCCAGCAGCCCCCGGGAGGGTTACAATGAGCAGTTCTTC.

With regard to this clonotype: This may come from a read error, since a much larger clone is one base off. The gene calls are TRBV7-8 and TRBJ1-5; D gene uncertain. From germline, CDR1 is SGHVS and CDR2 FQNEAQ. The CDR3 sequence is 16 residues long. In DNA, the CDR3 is TGTGCCAGCAGCTCGGTTAGATTGGCTAGCAATCGGCCCCAGCATTTT. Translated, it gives CASSSVRLASNRPQHF.

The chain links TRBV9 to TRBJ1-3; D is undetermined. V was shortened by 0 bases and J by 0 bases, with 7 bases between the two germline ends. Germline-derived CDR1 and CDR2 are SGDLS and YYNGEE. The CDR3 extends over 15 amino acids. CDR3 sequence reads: CASSVEGGSGNTIYF. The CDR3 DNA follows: TGTGCCAGCAGCGTAGAGGGTGGCTCTGGAAACACCATATATTTT.

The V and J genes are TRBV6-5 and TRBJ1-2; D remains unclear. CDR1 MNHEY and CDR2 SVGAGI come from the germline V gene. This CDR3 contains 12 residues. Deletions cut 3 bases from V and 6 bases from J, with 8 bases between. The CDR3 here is CASSYWGNGYTF. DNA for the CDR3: TGTGCCAGCAGTTATTGGGGAAATGGCTACACCTTC.

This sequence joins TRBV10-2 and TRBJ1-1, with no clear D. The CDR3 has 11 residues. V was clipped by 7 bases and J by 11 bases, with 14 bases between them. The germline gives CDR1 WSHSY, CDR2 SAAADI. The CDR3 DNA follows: TGCGCCAGCATCGCCCAGGCGGAGGCTTTCTTT. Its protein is CASIAQAEAFF.

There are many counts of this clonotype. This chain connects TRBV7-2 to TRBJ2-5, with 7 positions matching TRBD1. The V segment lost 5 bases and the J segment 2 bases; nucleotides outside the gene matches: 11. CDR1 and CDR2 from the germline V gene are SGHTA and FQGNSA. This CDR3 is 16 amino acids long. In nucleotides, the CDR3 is TGTGCCAGCAGCCAAAGGCGAAGGGGGCAACAAGAGACCCAGTACTTC. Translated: CASSQRRRGQQETQYF.

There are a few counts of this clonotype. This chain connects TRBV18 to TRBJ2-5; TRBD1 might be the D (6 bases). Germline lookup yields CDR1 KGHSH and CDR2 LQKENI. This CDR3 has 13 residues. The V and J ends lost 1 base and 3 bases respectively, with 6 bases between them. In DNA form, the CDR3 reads TGTGCCAGCTCACCACGGACAGAAGAGACCCAGTACTTC. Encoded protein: CASSPRTEETQYF.

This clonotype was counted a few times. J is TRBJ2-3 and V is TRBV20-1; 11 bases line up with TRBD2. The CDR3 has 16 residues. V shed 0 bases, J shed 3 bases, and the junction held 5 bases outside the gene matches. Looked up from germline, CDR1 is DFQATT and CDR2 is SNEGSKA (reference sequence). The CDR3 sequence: CSAREASGGMTDTQYF. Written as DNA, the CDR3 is TGCAGTGCTAGAGAGGCTAGCGGGGGGATGACAGATACGCAGTATTTT.

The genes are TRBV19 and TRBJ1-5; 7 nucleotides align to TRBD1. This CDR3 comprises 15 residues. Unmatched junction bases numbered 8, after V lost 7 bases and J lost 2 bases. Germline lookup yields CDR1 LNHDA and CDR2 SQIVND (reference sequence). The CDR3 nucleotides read TGTGCCAGTAACCCGGGGACAGCGGGCAATCAGCCCCAGCATTTT. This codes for CASNPGTAGNQPQHF.

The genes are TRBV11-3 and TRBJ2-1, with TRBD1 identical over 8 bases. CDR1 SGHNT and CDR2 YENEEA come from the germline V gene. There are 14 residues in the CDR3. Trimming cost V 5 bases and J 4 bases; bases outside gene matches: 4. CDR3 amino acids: CASSTGQEYNEQFF. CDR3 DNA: TGTGCCAGCAGCACGGGACAGGAGTACAATGAGCAGTTCTTC.

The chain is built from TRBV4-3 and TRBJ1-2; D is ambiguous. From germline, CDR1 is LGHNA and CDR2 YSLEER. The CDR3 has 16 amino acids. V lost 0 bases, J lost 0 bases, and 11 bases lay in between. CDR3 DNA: TGCGCCAGCAGCCAAGACCCGGCGGGGTCTAACTATGGCTACACCTTC. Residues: CASSQDPAGSNYGYTF.

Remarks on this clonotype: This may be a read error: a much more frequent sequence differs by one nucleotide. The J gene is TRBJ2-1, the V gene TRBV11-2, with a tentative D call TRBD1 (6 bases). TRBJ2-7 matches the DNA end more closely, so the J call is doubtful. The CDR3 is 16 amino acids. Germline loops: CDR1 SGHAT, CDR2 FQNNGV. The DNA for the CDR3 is TGTGCCAGCAGCTTACCCACCCCGGGACACAACAATGAGCAGTACTTC. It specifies CASSLPTPGHNNEQYF.

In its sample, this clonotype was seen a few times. CDR3 protein: CASSLTPTGHEQYF. CDR3 DNA: TGTGCCAGCAGCTTAACCCCGACTGGACATGAGCAGTACTTC. The chain links TRBV11-3 to TRBJ2-1; possibly TRBD1 for D (5 bases). Near its end, the DNA agrees better with TRBJ2-7, so the J call may be wrong. The V gene's germline CDR1 is SGHNT and CDR2 YENEEA. The CDR3 runs to 14 residues.

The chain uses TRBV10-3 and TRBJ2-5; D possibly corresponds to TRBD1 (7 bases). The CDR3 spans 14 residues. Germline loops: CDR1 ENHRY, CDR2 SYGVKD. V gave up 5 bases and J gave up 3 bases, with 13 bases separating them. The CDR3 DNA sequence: TGTGCCATCAGTCCCAGGGGGGCAGAAGAGACCCAGTACTTC. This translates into CAISPRGAEETQYF.

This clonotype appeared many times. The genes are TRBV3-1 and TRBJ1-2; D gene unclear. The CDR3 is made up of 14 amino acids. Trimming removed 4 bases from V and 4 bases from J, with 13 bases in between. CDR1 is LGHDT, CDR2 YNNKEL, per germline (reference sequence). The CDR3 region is CASSREKGSYGYTF. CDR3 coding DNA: TGTGCCAGCAGCCGTGAGAAGGGAAGCTATGGCTACACCTTC. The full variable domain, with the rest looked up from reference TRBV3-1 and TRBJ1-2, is DTAVSQTPKYLVTQMGNDKSIKCEQNLGHDTMYWYKQDSKKFLKIMFSYNNKELIINETVPNRFSPKSPDKAHLNLHINSLELGDSAVYFCASSREKGSYGYTFGSGTRLTVV.

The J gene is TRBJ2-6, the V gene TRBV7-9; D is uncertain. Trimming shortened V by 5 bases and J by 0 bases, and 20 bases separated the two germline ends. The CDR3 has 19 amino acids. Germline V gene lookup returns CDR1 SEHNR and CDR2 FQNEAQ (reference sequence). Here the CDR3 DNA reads TGTGCCAGCAGCCCCCGACTTGTTGGGCCCTACTCTGGGGCCAACGTCCTGACTTTC. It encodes CASSPRLVGPYSGANVLTF.

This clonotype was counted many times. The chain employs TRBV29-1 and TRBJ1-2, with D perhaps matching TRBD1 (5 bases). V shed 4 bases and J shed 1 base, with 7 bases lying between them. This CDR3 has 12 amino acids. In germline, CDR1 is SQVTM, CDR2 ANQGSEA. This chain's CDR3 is CSVVDSNYGYTF. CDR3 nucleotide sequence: TGCAGCGTTGTAGACAGTAACTATGGCTACACCTTC.

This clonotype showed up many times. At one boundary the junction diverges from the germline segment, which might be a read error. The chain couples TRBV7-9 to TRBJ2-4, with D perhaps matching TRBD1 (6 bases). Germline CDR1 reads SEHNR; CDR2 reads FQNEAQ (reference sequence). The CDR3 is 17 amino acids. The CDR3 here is CTSSTTGQMGAKNIQYF. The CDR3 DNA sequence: TGTACCAGCAGCACAACAGGACAGATGGGGGCCAAAAACATTCAGTACTTC.

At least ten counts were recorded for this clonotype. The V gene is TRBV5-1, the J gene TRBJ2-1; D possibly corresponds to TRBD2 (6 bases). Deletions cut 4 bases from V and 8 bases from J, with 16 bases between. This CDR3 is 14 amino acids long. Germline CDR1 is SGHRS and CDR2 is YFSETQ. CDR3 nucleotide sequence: TGCGCCAGCAGCCCAGAGACTAGTCCGTATGAGCAGTTCTTC. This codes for CASSPETSPYEQFF.

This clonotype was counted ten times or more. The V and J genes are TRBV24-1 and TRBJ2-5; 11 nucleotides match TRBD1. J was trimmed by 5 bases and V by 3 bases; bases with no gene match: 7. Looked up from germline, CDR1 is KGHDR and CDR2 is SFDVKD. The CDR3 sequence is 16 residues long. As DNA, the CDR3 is TGTGCCACCAGTGATACCCGGACAGGGGGCGGGGAGACCCAGTACTTC. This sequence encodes CATSDTRTGGGETQYF.

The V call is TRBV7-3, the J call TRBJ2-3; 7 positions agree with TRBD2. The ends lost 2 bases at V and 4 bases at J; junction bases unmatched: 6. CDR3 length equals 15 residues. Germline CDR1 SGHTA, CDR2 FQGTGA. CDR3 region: CASSLVGGRADTQYF. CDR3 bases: TGTGCCAGCAGCTTAGTCGGCGGGAGAGCAGATACGCAGTATTTT.

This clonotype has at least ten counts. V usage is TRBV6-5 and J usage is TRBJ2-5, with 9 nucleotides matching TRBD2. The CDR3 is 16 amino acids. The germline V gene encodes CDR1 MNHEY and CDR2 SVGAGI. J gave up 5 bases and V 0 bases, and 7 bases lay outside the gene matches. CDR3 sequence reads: CASSYSSSGVGETQYF. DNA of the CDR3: TGTGCCAGCAGTTACTCCTCTAGCGGGGTCGGGGAGACCCAGTACTTC.